The subject of this entry is one T cell receptor (beta chain). This sample also contains other DNA sequences that code for the same CDR3. The CDR3 sequence is 13 residues long. The germline V gene encodes CDR1 MDHEN and CDR2 SYDVKM. The ends were cut back, 2 bases at V and 8 bases at J, with 12 bases in the middle. This sample is drawn from a study of shared clonotypes between healthy human individuals. Some 30,000 T cell genomes, or about 190 ng DNA, went into the sorted-subset replicate PCRs. The data were produced by immunoSEQ multiplex PCR, yet TCRdb's version contains in-frame clones alone and is incomplete. This sample carries fewer than 3 million clones, around 93% of them seen once, and the ten largest clones take 0.37%.

V usage is TRBV28 and J usage is TRBJ1-2, with TRBD1 as a possible D gene (5 bases). Input material: naive CD4+ T cells from PBMCs. The subset is: CD45RA+ positively selected. This TCR derives from a man aged 18-30 years in good health. Some clones in this sample may be carry-over from other donors' samples. CDR3 DNA: TGTGCCAGCAGTTTAGTTATCGGGGCCGGCTACACCTTC. Its protein is CASSLVIGAGYTF.